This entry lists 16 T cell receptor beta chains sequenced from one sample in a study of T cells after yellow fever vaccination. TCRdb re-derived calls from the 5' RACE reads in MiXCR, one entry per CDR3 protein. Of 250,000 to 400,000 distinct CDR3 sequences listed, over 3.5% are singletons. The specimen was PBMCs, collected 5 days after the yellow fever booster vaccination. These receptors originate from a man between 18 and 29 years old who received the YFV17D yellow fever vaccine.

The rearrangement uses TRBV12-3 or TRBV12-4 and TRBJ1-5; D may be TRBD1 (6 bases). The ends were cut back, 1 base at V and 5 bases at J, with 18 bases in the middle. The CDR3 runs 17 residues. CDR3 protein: CASSLESAGEKDQPQHF. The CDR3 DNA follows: TGTGCCAGCAGTTTAGAGTCAGCAGGGGAAAAGGATCAGCCCCAGCATTTT.

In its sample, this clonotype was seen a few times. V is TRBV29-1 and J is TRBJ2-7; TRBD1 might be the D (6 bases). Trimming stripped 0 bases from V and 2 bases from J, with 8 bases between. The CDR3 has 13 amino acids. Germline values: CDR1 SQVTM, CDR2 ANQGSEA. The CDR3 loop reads CSVEEGQPYEQYF. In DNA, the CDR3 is TGCAGCGTTGAAGAGGGACAACCCTACGAGCAGTACTTC.

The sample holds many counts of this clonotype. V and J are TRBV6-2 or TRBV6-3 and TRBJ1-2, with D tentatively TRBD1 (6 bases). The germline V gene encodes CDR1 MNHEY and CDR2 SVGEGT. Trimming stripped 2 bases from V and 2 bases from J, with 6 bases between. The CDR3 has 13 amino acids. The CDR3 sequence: CASSYGQNYGYTF. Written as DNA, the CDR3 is TGTGCCAGCAGTTACGGACAGAACTATGGCTACACCTTC.

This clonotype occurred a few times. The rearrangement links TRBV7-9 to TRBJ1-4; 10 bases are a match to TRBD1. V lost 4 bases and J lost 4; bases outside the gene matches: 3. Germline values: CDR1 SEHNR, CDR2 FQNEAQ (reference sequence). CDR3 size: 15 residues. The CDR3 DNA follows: TGTGCCAGCAGCTGGACAGGGGGAATTAATGAAAAACTGTTTTTT. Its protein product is CASSWTGGINEKLFF.

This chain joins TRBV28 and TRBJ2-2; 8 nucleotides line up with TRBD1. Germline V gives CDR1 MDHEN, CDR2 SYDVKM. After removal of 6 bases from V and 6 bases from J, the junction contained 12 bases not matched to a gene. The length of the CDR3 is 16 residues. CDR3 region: CASSHLSTGAAGELFF. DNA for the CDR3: TGTGCCAGCAGCCATCTTTCGACAGGGGCCGCCGGGGAGCTGTTTTTT.

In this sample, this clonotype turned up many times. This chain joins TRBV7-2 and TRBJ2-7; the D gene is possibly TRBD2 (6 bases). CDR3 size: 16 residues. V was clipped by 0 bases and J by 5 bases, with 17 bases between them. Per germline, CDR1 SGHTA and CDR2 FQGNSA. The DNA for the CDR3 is TGTGCCAGCAGCTTAGCAACGACTAGAAGGTTACACGAGCAGTACTTC. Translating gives CASSLATTRRLHEQYF.

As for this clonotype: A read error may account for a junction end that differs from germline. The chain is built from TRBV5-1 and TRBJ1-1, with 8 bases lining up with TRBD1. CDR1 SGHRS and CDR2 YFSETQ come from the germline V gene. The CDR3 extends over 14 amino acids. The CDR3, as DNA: TGCGCCAGCAGCTTGGCCTCCCAGGGGGCTGAGGCTTTCTTT. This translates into CASSLASQGAEAFF.

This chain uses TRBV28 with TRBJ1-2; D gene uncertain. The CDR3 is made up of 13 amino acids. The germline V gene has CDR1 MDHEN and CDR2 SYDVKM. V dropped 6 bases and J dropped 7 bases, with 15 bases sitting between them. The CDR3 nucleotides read TGTGCCAGCAGCCGGGCGGCACCTAGTGGCTACACCTTC. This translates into CASSRAAPSGYTF.

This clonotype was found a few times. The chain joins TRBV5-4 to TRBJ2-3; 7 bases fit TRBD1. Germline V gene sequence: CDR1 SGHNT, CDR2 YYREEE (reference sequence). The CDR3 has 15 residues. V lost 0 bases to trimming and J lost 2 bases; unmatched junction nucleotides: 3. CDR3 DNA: TGTGCCAGCAGCTTGGAGGGGGCCCCCACAGATACGCAGTATTTT. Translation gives CASSLEGAPTDTQYF.

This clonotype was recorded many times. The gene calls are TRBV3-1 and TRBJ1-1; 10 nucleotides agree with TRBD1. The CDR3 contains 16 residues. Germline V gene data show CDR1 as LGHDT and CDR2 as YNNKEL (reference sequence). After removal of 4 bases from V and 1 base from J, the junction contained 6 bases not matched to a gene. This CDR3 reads CASSRTGGVQNTEAFF. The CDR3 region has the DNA TGTGCCAGCAGCCGGACAGGGGGGGTTCAGAACACTGAAGCTTTCTTT.

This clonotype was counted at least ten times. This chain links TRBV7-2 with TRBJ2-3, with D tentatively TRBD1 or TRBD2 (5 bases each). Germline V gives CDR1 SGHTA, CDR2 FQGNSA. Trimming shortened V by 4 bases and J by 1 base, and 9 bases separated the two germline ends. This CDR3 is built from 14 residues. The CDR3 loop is CASSWGPGTDTQYF. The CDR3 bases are TGTGCCAGCAGCTGGGGACCCGGCACAGATACGCAGTATTTT. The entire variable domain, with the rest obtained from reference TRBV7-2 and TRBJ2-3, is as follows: GAGVSQSPSNKVTEKGKDVELRCDPISGHTALYWYRQSLGQGLEFLIYFQGNSAPDKSGLPSDRFSAERTGGSVSTLTIQRTQQEDSAVYLCASSWGPGTDTQYFGPGTRLTVL.

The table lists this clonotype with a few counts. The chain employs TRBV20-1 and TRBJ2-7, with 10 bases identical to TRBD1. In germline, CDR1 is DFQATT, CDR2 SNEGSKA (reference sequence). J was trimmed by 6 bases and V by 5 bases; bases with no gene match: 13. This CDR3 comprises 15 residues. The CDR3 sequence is CSASNGGTGAAEQYF. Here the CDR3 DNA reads TGCAGTGCTTCGAACGGTGGGACAGGGGCAGCCGAGCAGTACTTC.

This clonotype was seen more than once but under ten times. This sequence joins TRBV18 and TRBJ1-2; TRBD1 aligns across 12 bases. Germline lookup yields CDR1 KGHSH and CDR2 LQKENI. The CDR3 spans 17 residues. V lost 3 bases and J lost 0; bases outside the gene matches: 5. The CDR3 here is CASSPGTGGPANYGYTF. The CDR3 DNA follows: TGTGCCAGCTCACCGGGGACAGGGGGCCCTGCTAACTATGGCTACACCTTC. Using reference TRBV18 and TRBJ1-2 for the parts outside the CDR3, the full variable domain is NAGVMQNPRHLVRRRGQEARLRCSPMKGHSHVYWYRQLPEEGLKFMVYLQKENIIDESGMPKERFSAEFPKEGPSILRIQQVVRGDSAAYFCASSPGTGGPANYGYTFGSGTRLTVV.

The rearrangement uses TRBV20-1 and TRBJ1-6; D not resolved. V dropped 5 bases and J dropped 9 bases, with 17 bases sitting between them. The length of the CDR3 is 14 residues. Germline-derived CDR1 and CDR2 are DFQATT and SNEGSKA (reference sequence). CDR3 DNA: TGCAGTGCTGGGAAAGGGAGGCTCGGTTCACCCCTCCACTTT. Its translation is CSAGKGRLGSPLHF.

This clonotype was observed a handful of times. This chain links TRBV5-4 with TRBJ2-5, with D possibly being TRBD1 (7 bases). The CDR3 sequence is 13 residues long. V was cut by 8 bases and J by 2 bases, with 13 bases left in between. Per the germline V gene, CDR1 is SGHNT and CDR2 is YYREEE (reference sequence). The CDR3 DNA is TGTGCCAGTGCGGGGACAGAACAAGAGACCCAGTACTTC. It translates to CASAGTEQETQYF.

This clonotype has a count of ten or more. In nucleotides, the CDR3 is TGCAGTGCTCCCCTACCGGGACAGGGTAGCGACGAGCAGTACTTC. This translates into CSAPLPGQGSDEQYF. The gene calls are TRBV20-1 and TRBJ2-7; 9 bases match TRBD1. V lost 5 bases and J lost 5; bases outside the gene matches: 13. The CDR3 covers 15 residues. From germline, CDR1 is DFQATT and CDR2 SNEGSKA (reference sequence).